Below, 20 T cell receptor beta chains from the same sample are listed, as sequenced in a study of immune evolution from preneoplasia to lung adenocarcinoma. Some clones are missing from TCRdb's copy, which holds only in-frame ones; the method was immunoSEQ multiplex PCR. The data hold around 5,300 clones, with nearly 80% observed a single time. The material sequenced was FFPE normal lung tissue adjacent to the tumor. Every receptor here comes from a person aged 55 to 75 with lung adenocarcinoma.

The chain combines TRBV18 with TRBJ1-2; tentatively, D is TRBD1 (6 bases). From germline, CDR1 is KGHSH and CDR2 LQKENI. This CDR3 is built from 17 residues. V shed 3 bases and J shed 1 base, with 18 bases lying between them. CDR3 region: CASSPLPGSGVNYGYTF. CDR3 DNA sequence: TGTGCCAGCTCACCCCTGCCGGGATCAGGGGTTAACTATGGCTACACCTTC. The full variable domain, with the rest looked up from reference TRBV18 and TRBJ1-2, is NAGVMQNPRHLVRRRGQEARLRCSPMKGHSHVYWYRQLPEEGLKFMVYLQKENIIDESGMPKERFSAEFPKEGPSILRIQQVVRGDSAAYFCASSPLPGSGVNYGYTFGSGTRLTVV.

This clone was counted once. This chain connects TRBV7-2 to TRBJ1-4, with D maybe TRBD1 (5 bases). CDR1 and CDR2 (germline): SGHTA, FQGNSA. This CDR3 spans 15 amino acids. V was clipped by 3 bases and J by 4 bases, with 12 bases between them. The CDR3 reads CASSFQAGINEKLFF. For the CDR3, the DNA is TGTGCCAGCAGCTTTCAGGCAGGGATTAATGAAAAACTGTTTTTT.

The rearrangement joins TRBV19 to TRBJ2-2; 11 nucleotides line up with TRBD2. The trim removed 7 bases at V and 7 bases at J, leaving 11 bases unmatched. Germline V CDR1 and CDR2: LNHDA, SQIVND (reference sequence). CDR3 size: 16 residues. CDR3 residues: CASTTSGVPGGGELFF. CDR3 nucleotides: TGTGCCAGTACGACTAGCGGGGTGCCTGGCGGCGGGGAGCTGTTTTTT.

The chain is built from TRBV6-6 and TRBJ1-6, with D possibly matching TRBD1 (5 bases). The CDR3 spans 16 residues. The ends were cut back, 5 bases at V and 7 bases at J, with 18 bases in the middle. Germline V gene sequence: CDR1 MNHNY, CDR2 SVGAGI (reference sequence). The CDR3 coding sequence is TGTGCCAGCAGTCCTCGGAGACAGATCGGGAATTCACCCCTCCACTTT. Translated: CASSPRRQIGNSPLHF.

Here the CDR3 DNA reads TGCGCCAGCAGCCCGACTAGATCCCCGGTCGAGCAGTACTTC. Translating gives CASSPTRSPVEQYF. V usage is TRBV4-1 and J usage is TRBJ2-7; maybe TRBD2 (6 bases). Germline V CDR1 and CDR2: MGHRA, YSYEKL. This CDR3 comprises 14 residues. With 4 bases removed from V and 6 bases from J, the gap between germline ends came to 16 bases.

This clone occurred once. The V gene is TRBV9, the J gene TRBJ2-1; D not certain. There are 15 residues in the CDR3. In germline, CDR1 is SGDLS, CDR2 YYNGEE. Deletions cut 0 bases from V and 5 bases from J, with 12 bases between. Here the CDR3 reads CASSVAAQADNEQFF. CDR3 in DNA: TGTGCCAGCAGCGTAGCGGCTCAGGCCGACAATGAGCAGTTCTTC.

CDR3 DNA sequence: TGTGCCAGCAGCTTATCGTCGGGCCATAGGAGAAACACTGAAGCTTTCTTT. Protein: CASSLSSGHRRNTEAFF. The J gene is TRBJ1-1, the V gene TRBV7-8, with no clear D. This CDR3 has 17 amino acids. Per germline, CDR1 SGHVS and CDR2 FQNEAQ. The V gene lost 2 bases and the J gene lost 2 bases, with 18 bases spanning the gap.

The rearrangement joins TRBV5-5 to TRBJ1-2; 7 nucleotides match TRBD1. Germline V gives CDR1 SGHKS, CDR2 YYEKEE (reference sequence). J was trimmed by 5 bases and V by 1 base; bases with no gene match: 8. This CDR3 region has 15 residues. The CDR3 region is CASSLSGDSDYGYTF. The CDR3 coding sequence is TGTGCCAGCAGCTTGTCCGGGGACAGCGATTATGGCTACACCTTC.

This clone was observed a few times. The V gene is TRBV30, the J gene TRBJ2-1; D not resolved. The CDR3 length is 14 residues. Per germline, CDR1 GTSNPN and CDR2 SVGIG (reference sequence). Trimming cost V 8 bases and J 8 bases, with 22 bases left between them. The CDR3 DNA follows: TGTGCCCTGGAACATAGAGGAGAAGTATATGAGCAGTTCTTC. Amino acid sequence: CALEHRGEVYEQFF. Combining the CDR3 with reference TRBV30 and TRBJ2-1 gives the whole variable domain SQTIHQWPATLVQPVGSPLSLECTVEGTSNPNLYWYRQAAGRGLQLLFYSVGIGQISSEVPQNLSASRPQDRQFILSSKKLLLSDSGFYLCALEHRGEVYEQFFGPGTRLTVL.

This clone has a single count. The genes are TRBV11-2 and TRBJ2-7; 8 bases are a match to TRBD2. The CDR3 contains 12 residues. Germline loops: CDR1 SGHAT, CDR2 FQNNGV. The ends lost 11 bases at V and 4 bases at J; junction bases unmatched: 7. The CDR3 is CAGGSGTYEQYF. CDR3 in DNA: TGTGCCGGAGGTAGCGGGACTTACGAGCAGTACTTC.

The chain has TRBV9 and TRBJ2-5; the match to TRBD2 covers 8 bases. Germline V lookup: CDR1 SGDLS, CDR2 YYNGEE. The CDR3 sequence is 15 residues long. Germline trimming cut 4 bases from V and 5 bases from J; bases unmatched to any gene: 10. CDR3 DNA: TGTGCCAGCAGCCCGAGCGGGGGCCGGGGGGAGACCCAGTACTTC. It encodes CASSPSGGRGETQYF.

The chain carries TRBV6-5 and TRBJ1-6; D possibly corresponds to TRBD1 (5 bases). This CDR3 has 13 amino acids. CDR1 MNHEY and CDR2 SVGAGI come from the germline V gene. V lost 7 bases to trimming and J lost 10 bases, with 14 bases between them. CDR3 residues: CASNGGKYSPLHF. As DNA, the CDR3 is TGTGCCAGCAATGGGGGAAAGTACTCACCCCTCCACTTT.

This sequence joins TRBV18 and TRBJ2-1; TRBD2 matches 11 bases. Per germline, CDR1 KGHSH and CDR2 LQKENI. The CDR3 is 16 residues long. J gave up 6 bases and V 4 bases, and 8 bases lay outside the gene matches. CDR3 residues: CASSLGTSGHGNEQFF. CDR3 coding DNA: TGTGCCAGCTCACTTGGGACTAGCGGCCATGGCAATGAGCAGTTCTTC.

J is TRBJ1-5 and V is TRBV30; D not certain. The CDR3 covers 13 residues. V was trimmed by 5 bases and J by 3 bases, leaving 11 bases between them. Germline V lookup: CDR1 GTSNPN, CDR2 SVGIG (reference sequence). The CDR3 DNA reads as TGTGCCTGGTCGGTGGACTTCAATCAGCCCCAGCATTTT. This codes for CAWSVDFNQPQHF.

This clone has just one count. V gene TRBV5-1 combines with J gene TRBJ1-2; D not resolved. Per germline, CDR1 SGHRS and CDR2 YFSETQ. The ends were cut back, 0 bases at V and 8 bases at J, with 14 bases in the middle. The CDR3 length is 14 residues. The CDR3 sequence: CASSLARASGGYTF. The CDR3 nucleotides are TGCGCCAGCAGCTTGGCTAGGGCGTCGGGAGGCTACACCTTC.

This chain connects TRBV5-6 to TRBJ2-5; possibly TRBD2 for D (6 bases). Trimming left V 0 bases short and J 1 base short, with 16 bases between. Germline CDR1 is SGHDT and CDR2 is YYEEEE. This CDR3 is 17 amino acids long. The CDR3 DNA sequence: TGTGCCAGCAGCTTGGGTATTGGAGGGCTGTCCCAAGAGACCCAGTACTTC. Its protein product is CASSLGIGGLSQETQYF. Together with reference TRBV5-6 and TRBJ2-5, the CDR3 gives the full variable domain: DAGVTQSPTHLIKTRGQQVTLRCSPKSGHDTVSWYQQALGQGPQFIFQYYEEEERQRGNFPDRFSGHQFPNYSSELNVNALLLGDSALYLCASSLGIGGLSQETQYFGPGTRLLVL.

DNA for the CDR3: TGCGCCAGCAGTGAGCAAGGTGACTATGGCTACACCTTC. Translated, it gives CASSEQGDYGYTF. V gene TRBV10-2 combines with J gene TRBJ1-2; no firm D call. The CDR3 has 13 amino acids. Germline loops: CDR1 WSHSY, CDR2 SAAADI. V was clipped by 2 bases and J by 3 bases, with 7 bases between them.

The chain links TRBV5-4 to TRBJ2-7; TRBD1 agrees at 7 bases. With V trimmed by 3 bases and J by 3 bases, 12 bases remained unmatched. Germline lookup yields CDR1 SGHNT and CDR2 YYREEE (reference sequence). The CDR3 runs 16 residues. The CDR3 DNA sequence: TGTGCCAGCAGCTGGGAACCAGGGGGAAGTTTCTACGAGCAGTACTTC. It is translated as CASSWEPGGSFYEQYF.

The CDR3 loop is CAWRGRRRGAGYGYTF. DNA for the CDR3: TGTGCCTGGAGAGGCAGGCGTCGAGGGGCCGGCTATGGCTACACCTTC. The chain couples TRBV30 to TRBJ1-2; D possibly corresponds to TRBD1 (5 bases). The CDR3 contains 16 residues. CDR1 and CDR2 from the germline V gene are GTSNPN and SVGIG (reference sequence). V dropped 3 bases and J dropped 4 bases, with 21 bases sitting between them.

V is TRBV7-9 and J is TRBJ1-2; D gene uncertain. The germline CDR1 and CDR2 sequences are SEHNR and FQNEAQ (reference sequence). This CDR3 has 15 amino acids. Trimming stripped 1 base from V and 0 bases from J, with 9 bases between. This CDR3 reads CASSLGQATNYGYTF. The CDR3 region has the DNA TGTGCCAGCAGCTTAGGGCAGGCAACTAACTATGGCTACACCTTC.